The 25 T cell receptor beta chains below come from one sample, sequenced in a study of blood T cell repertoires in COVID-19. TCRdb's copy holds only in-frame clones and misses some; the assay was immunoSEQ multiplex PCR. The sample records approximately 260,000 clones, 70% to 90% being singletons. Sequences were obtained from PBMCs or T cells enriched from blood (not recorded which). Receptors originate from a woman between 45 and 60 years old who had been exposed to COVID-19.

The chain combines TRBV24-1 with TRBJ2-1; D perhaps matches TRBD1 (5 bases). The CDR3 totals 12 residues. Germline CDR1 is KGHDR and CDR2 is SFDVKD. V gave up 3 bases and J gave up 9 bases, with 8 bases separating them. The CDR3 here is CATSDIRGEQFF. The CDR3 DNA reads as TGTGCCACCAGTGATATAAGGGGTGAGCAGTTCTTC.

This rearrangement joins TRBV5-1 to TRBJ1-4, with TRBD1 matching 8 bases. Looked up from germline, CDR1 is SGHRS and CDR2 is YFSETQ. This CDR3 contains 16 residues. J lost 7 bases, V lost 3 bases, and 11 bases had no gene match. CDR3 in amino acids: CASSSPGQVRREKLFF. The CDR3 region has the DNA TGCGCCAGCAGCTCGCCGGGACAGGTTCGGCGTGAAAAACTGTTTTTT. Based on the CDR3 plus reference TRBV5-1 and TRBJ1-4, the full variable domain is KAGVTQTPRYLIKTRGQQVTLSCSPISGHRSVSWYQQTPGQGLQFLFEYFSETQRNKGNFPGRFSGRQFSNSRSEMNVSTLELGDSALYLCASSSPGQVRREKLFFGSGTQLSVL.

This clone was recorded once. The gene calls are TRBV27 and TRBJ1-1; 8 bases align to TRBD1. Looked up from germline, CDR1 is MNHEY and CDR2 is SMNVEV (reference sequence). The CDR3 extends over 14 amino acids. V gave up 6 bases and J gave up 4 bases; unmatched junction bases: 7. CDR3 nucleotide sequence: TGTGCCAGCAGGGGCAGGGGGCGAGGCACTGAAGCTTTCTTT. This codes for CASRGRGRGTEAFF.

The gene calls are TRBV7-8 and TRBJ1-1, with D uncertain. This CDR3 region has 17 residues. Between the trimmed V and J ends, which lost 2 bases and 0 bases, there was a span of 16 bases. Germline V lookup: CDR1 SGHVS, CDR2 FQNEAQ. CDR3 DNA sequence: TGTGCCAGCAGCTTAAACGGCGGATCCCTTATGAACACTGAAGCTTTCTTT. Amino acid sequence: CASSLNGGSLMNTEAFF.

This chain connects TRBV5-1 to TRBJ1-1; D call uncertain. The CDR3 extends over 16 amino acids. The V and J ends lost 0 bases and 3 bases respectively, with 15 bases between them. CDR1 SGHRS and CDR2 YFSETQ come from the germline V gene. CDR3 bases: TGCGCCAGCAGCTTGGACCCTCTGAGATTAGACACTGAAGCTTTCTTT. This codes for CASSLDPLRLDTEAFF.

The rearrangement links TRBV12-3 or TRBV12-4 to TRBJ2-1; possibly TRBD2 for D (6 bases). Deletions cut 6 bases from V and 13 bases from J, with 19 bases between. This CDR3 is 13 amino acids long. In nucleotides, the CDR3 is TGTGCCAGCAGAGACCGACCCCAGGGAGGACAGTTCTTC. This translates into CASRDRPQGGQFF.

The chain couples TRBV10-1 to TRBJ1-2; TRBD1 agrees at 7 bases. V lost 4 bases, J lost 8 bases, and 10 bases stayed unmatched. This CDR3 has 14 residues. The V gene's germline CDR1 is WNHNN and CDR2 SYGVQD (reference sequence). In DNA form, the CDR3 reads TGCGCCAGCAGTGCCTCCGGGACAGATGGAGGCTACACCTTC. As protein: CASSASGTDGGYTF.

The rearrangement links TRBV20-1 to TRBJ2-7, with D possibly matching TRBD2 (5 bases). CDR3 length: 11 amino acids. Trimming left V 5 bases short and J 5 bases short, with 10 bases between. CDR1 DFQATT and CDR2 SNEGSKA come from the germline V gene (reference sequence). This CDR3 reads CSARRENEQYF. The CDR3 bases are TGCAGTGCTCGTAGGGAGAACGAGCAGTACTTC.

The V gene is TRBV4-3, the J gene TRBJ2-3; 7 positions agree with TRBD2. The CDR3 runs 16 residues. Germline CDR1 is LGHNA and CDR2 is YSLEER. Trimming at V came to 0 bases and at J to 3 bases, leaving 6 bases not matched to a gene. The CDR3 here is CASSQDRSGVTDTQYF. Here the CDR3 DNA reads TGCGCCAGCAGCCAAGATAGAAGCGGGGTAACAGATACGCAGTATTTT.

J is TRBJ1-1 and V is TRBV7-9, with 7 bases matching TRBD1. The CDR3 is 14 amino acids. The ends lost 3 bases at V and 1 base at J; junction bases unmatched: 2. Per germline, CDR1 SEHNR and CDR2 FQNEAQ (reference sequence). The CDR3 spells CASSLGQQNTEAFF. As DNA, the CDR3 is TGTGCCAGCAGCTTGGGACAGCAGAACACTGAAGCTTTCTTT.

J is TRBJ1-6 and V is TRBV9; a possible D gene is TRBD1 (6 bases). CDR3 length: 15 residues. V was pared by 3 bases and J by 6 bases, with 13 bases between. Germline V gives CDR1 SGDLS, CDR2 YYNGEE. CDR3 bases: TGTGCCAGCAGCGCCGGTAAACAGGGTAATTCACCCCTCCACTTT. It is translated as CASSAGKQGNSPLHF.

This chain links TRBV30 with TRBJ1-2; TRBD1 might be the D (6 bases). This CDR3 is built from 13 residues. Germline V gene lookup returns CDR1 GTSNPN and CDR2 SVGIG (reference sequence). V lost 8 bases, J lost 4 bases, and 17 bases lay in between. CDR3 region: CALIRGSLYGYTF. The CDR3 region has the DNA TGTGCCCTGATAAGGGGGTCCCTCTATGGCTACACCTTC.

The chain carries TRBV7-2 and TRBJ1-2, with D perhaps TRBD1 (6 bases). Germline CDR1 reads SGHTA; CDR2 reads FQGNSA. This CDR3 is built from 14 residues. Trimming left V 5 bases short and J 1 base short, with 11 bases between. The CDR3 DNA sequence: TGTGCCAGCAGCGCATCCAGGGGTAACTATGGCTACACCTTC. The encoded protein is CASSASRGNYGYTF.

As for this clone: The identical CDR3 is also encoded by other nucleotide sequences in the sample. This sequence joins TRBV12-3 or TRBV12-4 and TRBJ1-1; D is undetermined. Trimming cost V 5 bases and J 1 base, with 8 bases left between them. This CDR3 is built from 13 residues. CDR3 loop: CASSPGGNTEAFF. The CDR3 DNA follows: TGTGCCAGCAGTCCGGGAGGGAACACTGAAGCTTTCTTT.

Only a few counts were recorded for this clone. This chain connects TRBV6-2 or TRBV6-3 to TRBJ2-7, with no clear D. Deletions cut 5 bases from V and 3 bases from J, with 8 bases between. The CDR3 is 12 amino acids. Germline V gene data show CDR1 as MNHEY and CDR2 as SVGEGT. The CDR3 loop reads CASSDVGYEQYF. CDR3 nucleotides: TGTGCCAGCAGTGATGTCGGCTACGAGCAGTACTTC.

CDR3 in amino acids: CASSRNWGRSGYTF. CDR3 coding DNA: TGTGCCAGCAGCCGGAACTGGGGGAGGTCGGGTTACACCTTC. The chain uses TRBV7-9 and TRBJ1-2; D possibly corresponds to TRBD1 (5 bases). The length of the CDR3 is 14 residues. V dropped 5 bases and J dropped 11 bases, with 21 bases sitting between them. Germline CDR1 is SEHNR and CDR2 is FQNEAQ (reference sequence).

The V gene is TRBV11-2, the J gene TRBJ1-2, with D uncertain. V lost 2 bases and J 5 bases, leaving 9 bases between the germline ends. Germline V CDR1 and CDR2: SGHAT, FQNNGV. The CDR3 totals 13 residues. In DNA form, the CDR3 reads TGTGCCAGCAGCTTAAACAGTCTATATGGCTACACCTTC. This sequence encodes CASSLNSLYGYTF.

The chain combines TRBV5-8 with TRBJ2-1; 9 positions agree with TRBD2. The CDR3 extends over 15 amino acids. Germline V gene sequence: CDR1 SGHTS, CDR2 YDEGEE. Trimming removed 4 bases from V and 8 bases from J; junction bases left unmatched: 10. CDR3 DNA sequence: TGTGCCAGCAGCCCAGGGGCGGGGGGGCTAGATGAGCAGTTCTTC. Translated: CASSPGAGGLDEQFF.

V is TRBV5-1 and J is TRBJ2-3, with D possibly matching TRBD2 (6 bases). There are 16 residues in the CDR3. Trimming took off 0 bases at V and 2 bases at J, with 13 bases between the two ends. Germline V CDR1 and CDR2: SGHRS, YFSETQ. CDR3: CASSLGIGSDTDTQYF. The CDR3 coding sequence is TGCGCCAGCAGCTTGGGAATCGGGAGTGACACAGATACGCAGTATTTT.

J is TRBJ2-7 and V is TRBV6-5, with no clear D. The germline CDR1 and CDR2 sequences are MNHEY and SVGAGI. Trimming pared 6 bases from V and 2 bases from J, leaving 8 bases between. The CDR3 spans 12 residues. CDR3 protein: CASRASPYEQYF. DNA of the CDR3: TGTGCCAGCAGAGCATCTCCCTACGAGCAGTACTTC.

J is TRBJ2-3 and V is TRBV4-2; 8 bases are a match to TRBD2. Germline values: CDR1 LGHNA, CDR2 YNFKEQ. V shed 4 bases, J shed 2 bases, and the junction held 11 bases outside the gene matches. This CDR3 spans 17 amino acids. This chain's CDR3 is CASSLGTSEGHTDTQYF. DNA of the CDR3: TGTGCCAGCAGCCTAGGGACTAGTGAGGGTCACACAGATACGCAGTATTTT.

The chain employs TRBV2 and TRBJ2-5; 7 bases match TRBD2. Trimming removed 7 bases from V and 5 bases from J; junction bases left unmatched: 7. Looked up from germline, CDR1 is SNHLY and CDR2 is FYNNEI. CDR3 size: 13 residues. The DNA of the CDR3 is TGTGCCAGCACCCTGACTAGCTGGGAGACCCAGTACTTC. Encoded protein: CASTLTSWETQYF.

The chain links TRBV18 to TRBJ2-1, with 10 positions matching TRBD2. V lost 6 bases to trimming and J lost 6 bases; unmatched junction nucleotides: 14. The CDR3 runs 17 residues. Germline V gives CDR1 KGHSH, CDR2 LQKENI. CDR3 DNA sequence: TGTGCCAGCTCCCCTTCGGCGGGTAGCGGGGGGCTCAATGAGCAGTTCTTC. Amino acid sequence: CASSPSAGSGGLNEQFF.

The chain recombines TRBV2 with TRBJ1-2, with 7 nucleotides matching TRBD1. The CDR3 totals 12 residues. V gave up 11 bases and J gave up 2 bases; unmatched junction bases: 5. Per the germline V gene, CDR1 is SNHLY and CDR2 is FYNNEI. The CDR3 region is CAAGTENYGYTF. Here the CDR3 DNA reads TGTGCCGCAGGGACAGAAAACTATGGCTACACCTTC. Full variable domain (remainder filled in from reference TRBV2 and TRBJ1-2): EPEVTQTPSHQVTQMGQEVILRCVPISNHLYFYWYRQILGQKVEFLVSFYNNEISEKSEIFDDQFSVERPDGSNFTLKIRSTKLEDSAMYFCAAGTENYGYTFGSGTRLTVV.

The rearrangement joins TRBV9 to TRBJ2-7, with 7 bases identical to TRBD1. CDR3 length: 15 residues. Germline-derived CDR1 and CDR2 are SGDLS and YYNGEE. Trimming cost V 0 bases and J 2 bases; bases outside gene matches: 5. Here the CDR3 reads CASSVGQGLTYEQYF. The CDR3 bases are TGTGCCAGCAGCGTAGGACAGGGTCTAACCTACGAGCAGTACTTC.